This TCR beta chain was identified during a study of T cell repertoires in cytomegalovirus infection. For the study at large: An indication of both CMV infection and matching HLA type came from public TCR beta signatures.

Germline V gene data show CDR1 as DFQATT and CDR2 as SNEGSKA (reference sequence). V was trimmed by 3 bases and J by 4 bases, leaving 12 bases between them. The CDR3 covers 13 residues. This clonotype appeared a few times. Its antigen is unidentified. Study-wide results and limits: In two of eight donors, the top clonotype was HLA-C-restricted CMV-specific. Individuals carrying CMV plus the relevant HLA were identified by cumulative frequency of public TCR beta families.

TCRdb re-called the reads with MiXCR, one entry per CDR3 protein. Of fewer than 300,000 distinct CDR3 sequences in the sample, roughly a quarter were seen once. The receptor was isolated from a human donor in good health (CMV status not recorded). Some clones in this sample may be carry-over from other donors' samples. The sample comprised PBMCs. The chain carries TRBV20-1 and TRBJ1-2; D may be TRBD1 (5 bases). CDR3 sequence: CSASRGVIYGYTF. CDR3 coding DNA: TGCAGTGCTAGTAGGGGTGTAATCTATGGCTACACCTTC.